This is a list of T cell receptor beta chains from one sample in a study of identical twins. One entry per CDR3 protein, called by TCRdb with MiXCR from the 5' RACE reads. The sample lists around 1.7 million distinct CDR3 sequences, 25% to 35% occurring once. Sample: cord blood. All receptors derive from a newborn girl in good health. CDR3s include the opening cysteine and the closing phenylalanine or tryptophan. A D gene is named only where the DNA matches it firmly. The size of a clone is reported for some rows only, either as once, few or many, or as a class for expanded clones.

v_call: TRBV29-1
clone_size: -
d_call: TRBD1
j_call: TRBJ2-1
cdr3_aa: CSVERGTGDNEQFF
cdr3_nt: TGCAGCGTTGAAAGGGGGACAGGGGACAATGAGCAGTTCTTC

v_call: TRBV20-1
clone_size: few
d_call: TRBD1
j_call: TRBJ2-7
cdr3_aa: CSATRDRSRYEQYF
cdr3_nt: TGCAGTGCTACTAGGGACAGGTCACGCTACGAGCAGTACTTC

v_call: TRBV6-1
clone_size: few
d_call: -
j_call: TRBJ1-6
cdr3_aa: CASNNRKARRLTRNNSPLHF
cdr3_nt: TGTGCCAGCAACAACCGAAAGGCCCGGAGGTTGACGCGGAATAATTCACCCCTCCACTTT

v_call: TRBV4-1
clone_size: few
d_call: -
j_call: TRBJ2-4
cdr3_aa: CVSSSRQLAKNIQYF
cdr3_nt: TGCGTCAGCAGCTCTCGACAGCTAGCCAAAAACATTCAGTACTTC

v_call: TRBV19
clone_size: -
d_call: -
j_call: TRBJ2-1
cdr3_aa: CASSALSYNEQFF
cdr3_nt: TGTGCCAGTAGCGCTCTCTCCTACAATGAGCAGTTCTTC

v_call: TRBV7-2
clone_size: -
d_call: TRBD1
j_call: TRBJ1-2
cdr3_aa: CASSFPGTGSLYGYTF
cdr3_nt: TGTGCCAGCAGCTTCCCCGGGACAGGGTCTCTTTATGGCTACACCTTC

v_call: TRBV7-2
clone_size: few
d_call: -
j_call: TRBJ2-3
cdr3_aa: CASSLASFDTQYF
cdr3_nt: TGTGCCAGCAGCTTGGCCAGCTTCGATACGCAGTATTTT

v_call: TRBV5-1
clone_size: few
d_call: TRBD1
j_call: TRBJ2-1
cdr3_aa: CASSLWGTGTGIESSYNEQFF
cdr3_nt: TGCGCCAGCAGCTTGTGGGGAACCGGGACAGGGATTGAAAGCTCCTACAATGAGCAGTTCTTC

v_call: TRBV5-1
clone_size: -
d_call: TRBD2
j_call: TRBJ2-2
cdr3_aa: CASSLMKTSGNTGELFF
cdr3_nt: TGCGCCAGCAGCTTGATGAAGACTAGCGGGAACACCGGGGAGCTGTTTTTT

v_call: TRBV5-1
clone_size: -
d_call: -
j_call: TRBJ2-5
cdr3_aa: CASSGYSGETQYF
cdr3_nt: TGCGCCAGCAGCGGATATTCGGGGGAGACCCAGTACTTC

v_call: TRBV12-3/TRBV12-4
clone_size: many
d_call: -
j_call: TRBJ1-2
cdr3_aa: CASSFGGGDGYTF
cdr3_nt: TGTGCCAGCAGTTTTGGGGGCGGGGATGGCTACACCTTC

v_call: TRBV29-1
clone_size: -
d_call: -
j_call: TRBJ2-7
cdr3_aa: CSVFVGGLARDCEQYF
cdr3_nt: TGCAGCGTTTTCGTCGGCGGCTTAGCCCGGGACTGCGAGCAGTACTTC

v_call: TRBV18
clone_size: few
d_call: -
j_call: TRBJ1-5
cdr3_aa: CASSPALSNQPQHF
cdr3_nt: TGTGCCAGCTCACCGGCTCTTAGCAATCAGCCCCAGCATTTT

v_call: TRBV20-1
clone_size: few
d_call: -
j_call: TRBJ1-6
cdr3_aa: CSADPGLNSPLHF
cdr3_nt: TGCAGTGCTGACCCGGGACTAAATTCACCCCTCCACTTT

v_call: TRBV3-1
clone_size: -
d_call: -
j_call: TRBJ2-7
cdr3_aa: CASSRLEYEQYF
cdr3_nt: TGTGCCAGCAGTCGTCTAGAGTACGAGCAGTACTTC

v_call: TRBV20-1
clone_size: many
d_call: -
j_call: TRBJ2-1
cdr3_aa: CSARDRGGRSYNEQFF
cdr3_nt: TGCAGTGCTAGAGATCGCGGGGGCCGATCCTACAATGAGCAGTTCTTC

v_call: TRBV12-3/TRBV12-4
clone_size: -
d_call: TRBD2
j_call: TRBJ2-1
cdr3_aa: CASSLEAGGSNEQFF
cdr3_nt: TGTGCCAGCAGTTTGGAAGCGGGAGGTAGCAATGAGCAGTTCTTC

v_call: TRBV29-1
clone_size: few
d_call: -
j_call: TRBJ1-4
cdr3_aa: CSVLLIQGEKLFF
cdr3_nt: TGCAGCGTCCTATTGATTCAGGGTGAAAAACTGTTTTTT

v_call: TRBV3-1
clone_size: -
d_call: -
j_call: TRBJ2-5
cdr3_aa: CASNQYGAETQYF
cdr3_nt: TGTGCCAGCAACCAATATGGGGCGGAGACCCAGTACTTC

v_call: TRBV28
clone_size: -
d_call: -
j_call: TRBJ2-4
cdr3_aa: CASSLGQPLAKNIQYF
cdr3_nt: TGTGCCAGCAGTCTCGGACAGCCCTTAGCCAAAAACATTCAGTACTTC

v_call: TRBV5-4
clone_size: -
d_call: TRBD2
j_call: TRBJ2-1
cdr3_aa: CASSPGGPFGETQFF
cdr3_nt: TGTGCCAGCAGCCCGGGGGGGCCGTTCGGAGAGACCCAGTTCTTC

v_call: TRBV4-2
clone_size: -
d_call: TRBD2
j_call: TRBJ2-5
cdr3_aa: CASSPNQLAGKETQYF
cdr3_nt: TGTGCCAGCAGCCCCAACCAGCTAGCGGGAAAAGAGACCCAGTACTTC

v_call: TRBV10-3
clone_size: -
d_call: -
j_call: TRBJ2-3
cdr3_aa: CATRAIASTDTQYF
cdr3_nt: TGTGCCACCCGAGCGATCGCTAGCACAGATACGCAGTATTTT

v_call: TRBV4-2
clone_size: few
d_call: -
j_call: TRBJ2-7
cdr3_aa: CASSQESVTHEQYF
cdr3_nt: TGTGCCAGCAGCCAAGAATCCGTCACCCACGAGCAGTACTTC

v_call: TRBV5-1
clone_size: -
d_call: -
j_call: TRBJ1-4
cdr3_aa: CASSFGGGVPDEKLFF
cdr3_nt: TGCGCCAGCAGCTTTGGAGGAGGGGTACCGGATGAAAAACTGTTTTTT

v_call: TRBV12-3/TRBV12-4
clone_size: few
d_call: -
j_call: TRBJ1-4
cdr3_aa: CASSPGPWNEKLFF
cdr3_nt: TGTGCCAGCAGTCCGGGACCCTGGAATGAAAAACTGTTTTTT

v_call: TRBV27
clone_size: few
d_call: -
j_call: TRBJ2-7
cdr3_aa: CASSPDHRVYYEQYF
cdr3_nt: TGTGCCAGCAGTCCCGACCACAGGGTGTACTACGAGCAGTACTTC

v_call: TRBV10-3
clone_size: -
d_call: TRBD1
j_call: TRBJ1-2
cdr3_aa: CAISEWQGGQNYGYTF
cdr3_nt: TGTGCCATCAGTGAATGGCAGGGGGGACAAAATTATGGCTACACCTTC

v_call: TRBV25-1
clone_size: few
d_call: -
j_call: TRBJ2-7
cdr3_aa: CASSDRDSLVYEQYF
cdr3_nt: TGTGCCAGCAGTGACCGCGACTCGTTAGTCTACGAGCAGTACTTC

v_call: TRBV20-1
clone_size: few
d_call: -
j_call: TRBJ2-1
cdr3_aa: CSAGTAHNEQFF
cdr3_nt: TGCAGTGCGGGGACTGCCCACAATGAGCAGTTCTTC

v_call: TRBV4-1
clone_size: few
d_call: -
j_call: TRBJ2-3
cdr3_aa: CASSQAIIADTQYF
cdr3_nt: TGCGCCAGCAGCCAAGCGATCATTGCAGATACGCAGTATTTT

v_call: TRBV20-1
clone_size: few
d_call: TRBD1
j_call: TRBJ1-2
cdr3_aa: CSARPDRGSYGYTF
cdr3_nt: TGCAGTGCCAGGCCCGACAGGGGGAGCTATGGCTACACCTTC

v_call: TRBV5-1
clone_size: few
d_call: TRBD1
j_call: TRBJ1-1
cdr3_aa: CASSSTGTNTEAFF
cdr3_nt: TGTGCCAGCAGCTCGACAGGGACCAACACTGAAGCTTTCTTT

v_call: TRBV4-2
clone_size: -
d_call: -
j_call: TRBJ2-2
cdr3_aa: CASSQGRLGTGELFF
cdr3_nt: TGTGCCAGCAGCCAAGGCCGGTTGGGGACCGGGGAGCTGTTTTTT

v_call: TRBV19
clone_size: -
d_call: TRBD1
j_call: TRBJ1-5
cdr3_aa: CASTTDRGNQPQHF
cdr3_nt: TGTGCCAGTACCACCGACAGGGGCAATCAGCCCCAGCATTTT